The 20 T cell receptor beta chains listed next were all sequenced from one sample in a study of CD8+ T cells in alopecia areata. Indicated treatment: oral pan-JAK inhibitor, 5-10 mg twice daily. Sequencing used cDNA as its template, made by extracting RNA and reverse transcribing it. Some clones are missing from TCRdb's copy, which holds only in-frame ones; the method was immunoSEQ multiplex PCR. The sample holds 150,000 to 200,000 clones, 58% seen once. The sequenced sample was CD8+ T cells sorted from blood, obtained at week 24, from a patient treated with tofacitinib. The receptor set was obtained from a human donor with alopecia areata.

CDR3 nucleotide sequence: TGTGCCAGCAGTTTTCGCACAGATACGCAGTATTTT. Its protein product is CASSFRTDTQYF. This chain uses TRBV28 with TRBJ2-3; D gene ambiguous. V lost 3 bases and J lost 1, with 2 bases in between. Per the germline V gene, CDR1 is MDHEN and CDR2 is SYDVKM. CDR3 length: 12 residues.

V and J are TRBV5-6 and TRBJ2-7; perhaps TRBD1 as D (5 bases). Per germline, CDR1 SGHDT and CDR2 YYEEEE. The CDR3 covers 13 residues. V was trimmed by 5 bases and J by 2 bases, leaving 11 bases between them. CDR3 in amino acids: CASSDGHPYEQYF. The CDR3 region has the DNA TGTGCCAGCAGTGATGGACACCCCTACGAGCAGTACTTC.

The chain is built from TRBV7-9 and TRBJ2-6; unclear D gene. CDR1 and CDR2 from the germline V gene are SEHNR and FQNEAQ (reference sequence). V lost 1 base and J lost 0, with 1 base in between. The CDR3 covers 14 residues. The CDR3: CASSLVSGANVLTF. Written as DNA, the CDR3 is TGTGCCAGCAGCTTAGTCTCTGGGGCCAACGTCCTGACTTTC.

V usage is TRBV15 and J usage is TRBJ2-2; no firm D call. The CDR3 is 13 residues long. Trimming shortened V by 3 bases and J by 7 bases, and 9 bases separated the two germline ends. Germline CDR1 is LNHNV and CDR2 is YYDKDF (reference sequence). This chain's CDR3 is CATSSKIGGELFF. The CDR3 nucleotides read TGTGCCACCAGCAGTAAAATAGGCGGGGAGCTGTTTTTT.

This clone was observed a few times. The gene calls are TRBV2 and TRBJ1-2; 9 nucleotides align to TRBD1. The CDR3 extends over 13 amino acids. CDR1 and CDR2 (germline): SNHLY, FYNNEI. J gave up 8 bases and V 7 bases, and 8 bases lay outside the gene matches. CDR3 protein: CASIRDRVRGYTF. CDR3 nucleotide sequence: TGTGCCAGCATACGGGACAGGGTCCGGGGCTACACCTTC.

Details on this clone: The sample carries other DNA sequences with the same CDR3. Here the CDR3 DNA reads TGTGCCAGCAGTCCCGGGACTAGCGGAGAGACCCAGTACTTC. It translates to CASSPGTSGETQYF. The rearrangement uses TRBV6-5 and TRBJ2-5; TRBD2 matches at 11 bases. Trimming at V came to 5 bases and at J to 4 bases, leaving 3 bases not matched to a gene. Germline assignment: CDR1 MNHEY and CDR2 SVGAGI. The CDR3 length is 14 residues.

V and J are TRBV4-1 and TRBJ2-2; D unresolved. Trimming shortened V by 4 bases and J by 6 bases, and 6 bases separated the two germline ends. CDR3 length: 12 residues. Germline V CDR1 and CDR2: MGHRA, YSYEKL. CDR3 nucleotides: TGCGCCAGCAGCCTAGTCCCCGGGGAGCTGTTTTTT. It specifies CASSLVPGELFF.

This clone has a handful of counts. The chain employs TRBV30 and TRBJ1-1, with no clear D. Trimming stripped 4 bases from V and 1 base from J, with 10 bases between. Germline CDR1 is GTSNPN and CDR2 is SVGIG (reference sequence). The CDR3 is made up of 13 amino acids. The CDR3 reads CAWISQSNTEAFF. The CDR3 bases are TGTGCCTGGATAAGCCAGTCGAACACTGAAGCTTTCTTT. Supplemented by reference TRBV30 and TRBJ1-1, the full variable domain reads SQTIHQWPATLVQPVGSPLSLECTVEGTSNPNLYWYRQAAGRGLQLLFYSVGIGQISSEVPQNLSASRPQDRQFILSSKKLLLSDSGFYLCAWISQSNTEAFFGQGTRLTVV.

This clone was seen a handful of times. This chain connects TRBV14 to TRBJ1-1; no reliable D call. CDR1 SGHDN and CDR2 FVKESK come from the germline V gene. V was trimmed by 4 bases and J by 1 base, leaving 4 bases between them. The CDR3 extends over 12 amino acids. The chain's CDR3 is CASSLQNTEAFF. Here the CDR3 DNA reads TGTGCCAGCAGCCTCCAGAACACTGAAGCTTTCTTT.

The rearrangement uses TRBV5-6 and TRBJ1-2; 12 positions agree with TRBD1. The ends lost 3 bases at V and 4 bases at J; junction bases unmatched: 7. The CDR3 covers 16 residues. From germline, CDR1 is SGHDT and CDR2 YYEEEE. CDR3 residues: CASSYGTGGSVYGYTF. DNA of the CDR3: TGTGCCAGCAGCTACGGGACAGGGGGCTCGGTCTATGGCTACACCTTC.

This clone occurred a few times. J is TRBJ1-2 and V is TRBV20-1; D is unclear. Germline assignment: CDR1 DFQATT and CDR2 SNEGSKA (reference sequence). The ends were cut back, 6 bases at V and 5 bases at J, with 10 bases in the middle. This CDR3 contains 11 residues. The CDR3 loop reads CSAPHPYGYTF. CDR3 nucleotide sequence: TGCAGTGCCCCTCACCCTTATGGCTACACCTTC.

This clone was seen a few times. The gene calls are TRBV19 and TRBJ1-1; no firm D call. Between the trimmed V and J ends, which lost 8 bases and 1 base, there was a span of 8 bases. This CDR3 region has 12 residues. Germline V lookup: CDR1 LNHDA, CDR2 SQIVND (reference sequence). DNA of the CDR3: TGTGCCAGTCGTACGGGGAACACTGAAGCTTTCTTT. Protein: CASRTGNTEAFF. Looking up the rest from reference TRBV19 and TRBJ1-1 gives the full variable domain: DGGITQSPKYLFRKEGQNVTLSCEQNLNHDAMYWYRQDPGQGLRLIYYSQIVNDFQKGDIAEGYSVSREKKESFPLTVTSAQKNPTAFYLCASRTGNTEAFFGQGTRLTVV.

The chain recombines TRBV27 with TRBJ1-1; perhaps TRBD1 as D (6 bases). The CDR3 is made up of 12 amino acids. V was trimmed by 7 bases and J by 4 bases, leaving 10 bases between them. Germline V lookup: CDR1 MNHEY, CDR2 SMNVEV (reference sequence). The CDR3 sequence: CASKQGSTEAFF. CDR3 sequence (DNA): TGTGCCAGCAAACAGGGCTCCACTGAAGCTTTCTTT.

The rearrangement links TRBV29-1 to TRBJ2-1; 8 nucleotides align to TRBD1. V shed 3 bases and J 0 bases; nucleotides not matched to a gene: 4. The CDR3 is 15 residues long. Germline V gene lookup returns CDR1 SQVTM and CDR2 ANQGSEA. The CDR3 DNA follows: TGCAGCGTTGATTCCCAGGGGGCCTCCTACAATGAGCAGTTCTTC. Translated, it gives CSVDSQGASYNEQFF.

The J gene is TRBJ1-4, the V gene TRBV20-1; D unclear. V was cut by 4 bases and J by 6 bases, with 3 bases left in between. This CDR3 has 10 amino acids. CDR1 is DFQATT and CDR2 is SNEGSKA in the germline V gene (reference sequence). CDR3 DNA: TGCAGTGCTACCGATGAAAAACTGTTTTTT. The encoded protein is CSATDEKLFF.

The chain recombines TRBV27 with TRBJ2-2; 8 nucleotides match TRBD1. The CDR3 is 17 residues long. The V segment lost 5 bases and the J segment 3 bases; nucleotides outside the gene matches: 11. Germline loops: CDR1 MNHEY, CDR2 SMNVEV (reference sequence). For the CDR3, the DNA is TGTGCCAGCAGTCGCAGTTGGGGACAGGAGGACACCGGGGAGCTGTTTTTT. It encodes CASSRSWGQEDTGELFF.

In its sample, this clone was seen a few times. V and J are TRBV5-1 and TRBJ1-1; D gene unclear. CDR1 is SGHRS, CDR2 YFSETQ, per germline. The CDR3 is made up of 14 amino acids. The V end lost 0 bases, the J end lost 5 bases, and 11 bases lay between the germline ends. CDR3 coding DNA: TGCGCCAGCAGCTTGGACTTTCGCGGTACTGAAGCTTTCTTT. Its translation: CASSLDFRGTEAFF.

The V gene is TRBV9, the J gene TRBJ2-1; TRBD1 is a possible D gene (5 bases). The CDR3 runs 15 residues. Trimming took off 0 bases at V and 1 base at J, with 8 bases between the two ends. CDR1 SGDLS and CDR2 YYNGEE come from the germline V gene. The CDR3 is CASSVATESYNEQFF. The CDR3 DNA reads TGTGCCAGCAGCGTAGCGACAGAATCCTACAATGAGCAGTTCTTC.

The V call is TRBV27, the J call TRBJ2-6, with D possibly matching TRBD2 (6 bases). The CDR3 extends over 16 amino acids. The V and J ends lost 5 bases and 4 bases respectively, with 15 bases between them. The germline gives CDR1 MNHEY, CDR2 SMNVEV (reference sequence). The CDR3 DNA is TGTGCCAGCAGTATGGGACTCCCGGGAGGGGCCAACGTCCTGACTTTC. Residues: CASSMGLPGGANVLTF.

The table lists this clone with a few counts. This chain uses TRBV30 with TRBJ2-3, with unresolved D. This CDR3 spans 15 amino acids. CDR1 and CDR2 (germline): GTSNPN, SVGIG (reference sequence). The V end lost 1 base, the J end lost 0 bases, and 11 bases lay between the germline ends. CDR3 DNA sequence: TGTGCCTGGAGTGCAGGAACCTCTAGCACAGATACGCAGTATTTT. Translated, it gives CAWSAGTSSTDTQYF.